These 9 T cell receptor beta chains originate from one sample sequenced in a study of cytomegalovirus exposure and HLA in healthy donors. The PCR used 60 Vbeta and 13 Jbeta primers. Using immunoSEQ multiplex PCR, the repertoire was profiled, and TCRdb retains in-frame clones only, with some absent. The sample lists around 150,000 clones; around four fifths were seen once. The sample taken for sequencing was PBMCs. The source of these receptors is a woman aged 30 to 39 in good health and CMV-seronegative.

V gene TRBV2 combines with J gene TRBJ1-3, with 7 nucleotides matching TRBD1. Trimming cost V 3 bases and J 7 bases; bases outside gene matches: 0. Germline V gene lookup returns CDR1 SNHLY and CDR2 FYNNEI. This CDR3 spans 12 amino acids. CDR3 in DNA: TGTGCCAGCAGTGACAGGGGGAACACCATATATTTT. This codes for CASSDRGNTIYF.

V is TRBV6-1 and J is TRBJ1-6, with 10 positions matching TRBD1. Germline values: CDR1 MNHNS, CDR2 SASEGT. There are 14 residues in the CDR3. Trimming took 6 bases from V and 10 from J; bases not matched to a gene: 6. CDR3 nucleotides: TGTGCCAGCAGCCGGGACAGGGGAGGGTCACCCCTCCACTTT. The encoded protein is CASSRDRGGSPLHF.

The chain uses TRBV19 and TRBJ2-3; TRBD2 matches 10 bases. The V segment lost 6 bases and the J segment 2 bases; nucleotides outside the gene matches: 5. The CDR3 consists of 15 residues. Germline V CDR1 and CDR2: LNHDA, SQIVND (reference sequence). Here the CDR3 reads CASRTSGFLTDTQYF. CDR3 nucleotides: TGTGCCAGTAGGACTAGCGGGTTTCTCACAGATACGCAGTATTTT.

The chain has TRBV7-2 and TRBJ2-5; tentative D call: TRBD2 (6 bases). The germline V and J ends were trimmed by 5 bases and 5 bases, with 21 bases remaining between them. Germline V gene data show CDR1 as SGHTA and CDR2 as FQGNSA. CDR3 length: 16 residues. CDR3 amino acids: CASSLSSGGPPETQYF. DNA of the CDR3: TGTGCCAGCAGCCTATCCTCCGGGGGACCGCCGGAGACCCAGTACTTC.

The V call is TRBV27, the J call TRBJ2-7, with TRBD2 matching 8 bases. The germline CDR1 and CDR2 sequences are MNHEY and SMNVEV (reference sequence). The CDR3 spans 16 residues. Trimming cost V 6 bases and J 1 base; bases outside gene matches: 11. The CDR3 is CASSRSGGVGSYEQYF. The DNA of the CDR3 is TGTGCCAGCAGCCGATCCGGGGGGGTCGGATCCTACGAGCAGTACTTC.

This clone is a singleton in its sample. This rearrangement joins TRBV5-8 to TRBJ2-6; the D gene is possibly TRBD1 (7 bases). CDR3 length: 19 residues. V was pared by 2 bases and J by 1 base, with 19 bases between. The germline V gene has CDR1 SGHTS and CDR2 YDEGEE. The CDR3 loop reads CASSLNARGASSGANVLTF. As DNA, the CDR3 is TGTGCCAGCAGCTTAAATGCCAGGGGGGCGAGTTCTGGGGCCAACGTCCTGACTTTC.

The V gene is TRBV6-1, the J gene TRBJ1-5; 8 nucleotides match TRBD1. The trim removed 3 bases at V and 3 bases at J, leaving 7 bases unmatched. Germline V gives CDR1 MNHNS, CDR2 SASEGT. This CDR3 is 16 amino acids long. CDR3 sequence: CASSDPRGPYNQPQHF. As DNA, the CDR3 is TGTGCCAGCAGTGACCCCAGGGGGCCCTACAATCAGCCCCAGCATTTT.

The sample holds one count of this clone. The rearrangement joins TRBV5-1 to TRBJ2-1; TRBD2 matches 10 bases. Unmatched junction bases numbered 13, after V lost 4 bases and J lost 0 bases. Germline assignment: CDR1 SGHRS and CDR2 YFSETQ. CDR3 length: 19 residues. The CDR3 protein is CASSPTGAGGPGSYNEQFF. The CDR3 coding sequence is TGCGCCAGCAGCCCGACTGGAGCGGGGGGGCCTGGCTCCTACAATGAGCAGTTCTTC. Full variable domain (rest looked up from reference TRBV5-1 and TRBJ2-1): KAGVTQTPRYLIKTRGQQVTLSCSPISGHRSVSWYQQTPGQGLQFLFEYFSETQRNKGNFPGRFSGRQFSNSRSEMNVSTLELGDSALYLCASSPTGAGGPGSYNEQFFGPGTRLTVL.

The chain recombines TRBV7-6 with TRBJ2-7; D is uncertain. The CDR3 spans 13 residues. The germline V gene encodes CDR1 SGHVS and CDR2 FNYEAQ. Between the trimmed V and J ends, which lost 6 bases and 4 bases, there was a span of 13 bases. The CDR3 bases are TGTGCCAGCAGTCGATCGGAGAATTACGAGCAGTACTTC. Protein sequence: CASSRSENYEQYF.